One sample yielded the 31 T cell receptor beta chains listed below, sequenced in a study of blood T cell repertoires in COVID-19. Using immunoSEQ multiplex PCR, the repertoire was profiled, and TCRdb retains in-frame clones only, with some absent. This sample has under 200,000 clones, with about 88% found just once. Sequencing used peripheral blood. These TCRs come from a man younger than 35 with acute or convalescent COVID-19.

This chain links TRBV9 with TRBJ2-2; D gene unclear. The CDR3 contains 15 residues. The germline V gene encodes CDR1 SGDLS and CDR2 YYNGEE. With 3 bases removed from V and 2 bases from J, the gap between germline ends came to 11 bases. CDR3 residues: CASSGIFYNTGELFF. For the CDR3, the DNA is TGTGCCAGCAGCGGCATTTTCTACAACACCGGGGAGCTGTTTTTT.

V is TRBV27 and J is TRBJ1-5, with TRBD1 matching over 7 bases. The CDR3 length is 16 residues. Trimming removed 0 bases from V and 3 bases from J; junction bases left unmatched: 5. The germline CDR1 and CDR2 sequences are MNHEY and SMNVEV (reference sequence). The CDR3 coding sequence is TGTGCCAGCAGTTTATCGATGACAGGGTACAATCAGCCCCAGCATTTT. Amino acid sequence: CASSLSMTGYNQPQHF.

This chain uses TRBV6-6 with TRBJ1-5; TRBD1 matches 10 bases. CDR3 length: 15 amino acids. Germline-derived CDR1 and CDR2 are MNHNY and SVGAGI (reference sequence). J gave up 1 base and V 4 bases, and 1 base lay outside the gene matches. CDR3 nucleotide sequence: TGTGCCAGCAGTTCGGGACAGGGGAGCAATCAGCCCCAGCATTTT. This gives the protein CASSSGQGSNQPQHF.

The chain employs TRBV30 and TRBJ1-1, with D perhaps matching TRBD1 (5 bases). V was cut by 5 bases and J by 4 bases, with 14 bases left in between. The CDR3 consists of 13 residues. Per the germline V gene, CDR1 is GTSNPN and CDR2 is SVGIG (reference sequence). The CDR3 region is CAWARGIGTEAFF. For the CDR3, the DNA is TGTGCCTGGGCCCGGGGGATCGGCACTGAAGCTTTCTTT.

The V and J genes are TRBV9 and TRBJ2-6; D is perhaps TRBD2 (5 bases). Germline V gene data show CDR1 as SGDLS and CDR2 as YYNGEE. This CDR3 comprises 15 residues. V lost 2 bases and J lost 1, with 7 bases in between. In DNA, the CDR3 is TGTGCCAGCAGCGTGACGGGGTCTGGGGCCAACGTCCTGACTTTC. Encoded protein: CASSVTGSGANVLTF.

The gene calls are TRBV6-2 or TRBV6-3 and TRBJ1-3; perhaps TRBD1 as D (6 bases). The CDR3 is 13 residues long. V gave up 4 bases and J gave up 10 bases, with 14 bases separating them. CDR1 and CDR2 (germline): MNHEY, SVGEGT. The CDR3 region has the DNA TGTGCCAGCAGTTCGTCGACAGGTCTAACCATATATTTT. Encoded protein: CASSSSTGLTIYF.

The rearrangement links TRBV7-9 to TRBJ2-2, with 14 bases matching TRBD2. The CDR3 consists of 19 residues. Germline values: CDR1 SEHNR, CDR2 FQNEAQ (reference sequence). V was pared by 2 bases and J by 4 bases, with 9 bases of the junction left unmatched. CDR3 region: CASSLRGLAGAKLTGELFF. Here the CDR3 DNA reads TGTGCCAGCAGCTTAAGGGGACTAGCGGGGGCCAAACTCACCGGGGAGCTGTTTTTT.

This chain joins TRBV29-1 and TRBJ2-5; a weak D match, TRBD1 (6 bases). V shed 7 bases and J shed 1 base, with 10 bases lying between them. Germline assignment: CDR1 SQVTM and CDR2 ANQGSEA. The CDR3 loop spans 12 amino acids. Here the CDR3 DNA reads TGCAGCGGCACGACAGGCCAAGAGACCCAGTACTTC. Protein: CSGTTGQETQYF.

The V gene is TRBV19, the J gene TRBJ2-1; TRBD1 is a possible D gene (5 bases). V lost 6 bases, J lost 1 base, and 13 bases lay in between. CDR3 length: 15 amino acids. CDR1 LNHDA and CDR2 SQIVND come from the germline V gene (reference sequence). The chain's CDR3 is CASRLRDGSYNEQFF. CDR3 DNA sequence: TGTGCCAGTAGACTCAGGGATGGATCCTACAATGAGCAGTTCTTC.

The genes are TRBV21-1 and TRBJ1-2; the table assigns TRBD1, which was not confirmed against the DNA. TRBV21-1 is a pseudogene. This CDR3 is 15 amino acids long. CDR3 sequence (DNA): TGTGCCAGCAGAAACCCTAATGACAGGTTCCATGGCTACACCTTC. It encodes CASRNPNDRFHGYTF.

This chain connects TRBV30 to TRBJ2-3, with 10 bases that match TRBD2. The V gene end was trimmed by 5 bases and the J gene end by 5 bases; junction bases not matched to a gene: 7. Germline loops: CDR1 GTSNPN, CDR2 SVGIG (reference sequence). The CDR3 runs 14 residues. The CDR3: CAWSGAGGQDTQYF. The CDR3 region has the DNA TGTGCCTGGTCCGGAGCGGGGGGGCAAGATACGCAGTATTTT.

The V gene is TRBV10-3, the J gene TRBJ1-1; tentatively, D is TRBD1 (5 bases). The CDR3 has 13 residues. Germline V gene lookup returns CDR1 ENHRY and CDR2 SYGVKD. Trimming stripped 2 bases from V and 4 bases from J, with 8 bases between. For the CDR3, the DNA is TGTGCCATCAGTGAGCCAGGGATCACTGAAGCTTTCTTT. This encodes CAISEPGITEAFF.

The gene calls are TRBV11-2 and TRBJ1-4; D gene uncertain. The CDR3 spans 13 residues. Germline values: CDR1 SGHAT, CDR2 FQNNGV. The V end lost 1 base, the J end lost 7 bases, and 7 bases lay between the germline ends. CDR3 amino acids: CASSLAVSEKLFF. In DNA form, the CDR3 reads TGTGCCAGCAGCTTAGCAGTTTCTGAAAAACTGTTTTTT.

The J gene is TRBJ2-6, the V gene TRBV19, with a tentative D call TRBD2 (7 bases). V was shortened by 6 bases and J by 1 base, with 13 bases between the two germline ends. The CDR3 is made up of 16 amino acids. The germline V gene has CDR1 LNHDA and CDR2 SQIVND (reference sequence). For the CDR3, the DNA is TGTGCCAGTAGAGGGGGGGGCCGGTCTGGGGCCAACGTCCTGACTTTC. Translated, it gives CASRGGGRSGANVLTF.

V and J are TRBV5-1 and TRBJ1-1; 7 bases are shared with TRBD1. Trimming took 4 bases from V and 1 from J; bases not matched to a gene: 10. The CDR3 consists of 16 residues. From germline, CDR1 is SGHRS and CDR2 YFSETQ. CDR3 protein: CASSNSPGTANTEAFF. The DNA for the CDR3 is TGCGCCAGCAGCAATTCACCCGGGACAGCGAACACTGAAGCTTTCTTT.

The chain has TRBV10-2 and TRBJ2-3; 10 bases map to TRBD2. Trimming cost V 4 bases and J 2 bases; bases outside gene matches: 6. CDR3 length: 16 residues. Germline V gene sequence: CDR1 WSHSY, CDR2 SAAADI. The CDR3, as DNA: TGCGCCAGCAGTGCGGCTAGCGGGGGCCTCACAGATACGCAGTATTTT. The encoded protein is CASSAASGGLTDTQYF.

V usage is TRBV4-1 and J usage is TRBJ1-1, with 8 bases that match TRBD1. This CDR3 is built from 17 residues. The germline V gene encodes CDR1 MGHRA and CDR2 YSYEKL. The V segment lost 0 bases and the J segment 4 bases; nucleotides outside the gene matches: 10. The CDR3 region is CASSQESTGVLGTEAFF. The CDR3, as DNA: TGCGCCAGCAGCCAAGAGTCGACAGGGGTTTTGGGCACTGAAGCTTTCTTT.

This rearrangement joins TRBV2 to TRBJ2-1; perhaps TRBD2 as D (6 bases). Germline V CDR1 and CDR2: SNHLY, FYNNEI. The V gene lost 6 bases and the J gene lost 3 bases, with 15 bases spanning the gap. The CDR3 consists of 15 residues. CDR3 coding DNA: TGTGCCAGCAGCTTACTAGCCTTAGGCTACAATGAGCAGTTCTTC. Amino acid sequence: CASSLLALGYNEQFF.

Remarks on this clone: Other DNA sequences in the sample encode the same CDR3. V gene TRBV9 combines with J gene TRBJ2-3; a possible D gene is TRBD2 (6 bases). Trimming left V 0 bases short and J 6 bases short, with 11 bases between. There are 14 residues in the CDR3. In germline, CDR1 is SGDLS, CDR2 YYNGEE. CDR3 DNA sequence: TGTGCCAGCAGCGTAGTCTCAGGAGGGGATACGCAGTATTTT. This sequence encodes CASSVVSGGDTQYF.

The chain uses TRBV2 and TRBJ1-1; tentatively, D is TRBD1 (5 bases). V shed 2 bases and J shed 8 bases, with 12 bases lying between them. The CDR3 consists of 13 residues. The V gene's germline CDR1 is SNHLY and CDR2 FYNNEI. The CDR3 spells CASSEWGRREAFF. The CDR3 DNA follows: TGTGCCAGCAGTGAATGGGGCAGGCGAGAAGCTTTCTTT.

The chain has TRBV27 and TRBJ1-6, with D unresolved. Trimming removed 4 bases at V and 6 bases at J, with 13 bases between. Germline V CDR1 and CDR2: MNHEY, SMNVEV (reference sequence). The length of the CDR3 is 15 residues. The CDR3 DNA sequence: TGTGCCAGCAGTTCCTTATCGCGGATTAATTCACCCCTCCACTTT. Translating it yields CASSSLSRINSPLHF.

This chain links TRBV21-1 with TRBJ1-5; TRBD1, the table's D call, lacks a check against the DNA. TRBV21-1 is assigned pseudogene status. CDR3 size: 17 residues. The CDR3 nucleotides are TGTGCCAGCAGCAAAGGAGGGACAGGGGTTAGCAATCAGCCCCAGCATTTT. Residues: CASSKGGTGVSNQPQHF.

This clone is a singleton in its sample. The chain couples TRBV19 to TRBJ1-2; D ambiguous. V lost 3 bases to trimming and J lost 1 base, with 6 bases between them. In germline, CDR1 is LNHDA, CDR2 SQIVND (reference sequence). The CDR3 covers 13 residues. For the CDR3, the DNA is TGTGCCAGTAGTATTCGAGTTAACTATGGCTACACCTTC. Translating it yields CASSIRVNYGYTF.

The genes are TRBV2 and TRBJ2-3; the D gene is possibly TRBD2 (6 bases). The CDR3 contains 15 residues. With 2 bases removed from V and 3 bases from J, the gap between germline ends came to 12 bases. In germline, CDR1 is SNHLY, CDR2 FYNNEI. This chain's CDR3 is CASSELRGQTDTQYF. The CDR3 region has the DNA TGTGCCAGCAGTGAACTGCGGGGTCAGACAGATACGCAGTATTTT.

This clone came up once. The V call is TRBV25-1, the J call TRBJ1-5; tentative D call: TRBD1 (6 bases). V gave up 3 bases and J gave up 7 bases, with 13 bases separating them. There are 14 residues in the CDR3. In germline, CDR1 is MGHDK, CDR2 SYGVNS. CDR3 in amino acids: CASSEKGQGQPQHF. CDR3 bases: TGTGCCAGCAGTGAGAAGGGGCAGGGGCAGCCCCAGCATTTT.

V is TRBV14 and J is TRBJ1-1, with D unresolved. CDR1 SGHDN and CDR2 FVKESK come from the germline V gene. Deletions cut 1 base from V and 0 bases from J, with 12 bases between. The CDR3 loop spans 16 amino acids. For the CDR3, the DNA is TGTGCCAGCAGCCAAGCGCCCCTTTACATGAACACTGAAGCTTTCTTT. The encoded protein is CASSQAPLYMNTEAFF.

This chain joins TRBV29-1 and TRBJ2-1; 12 nucleotides align to TRBD2. The CDR3 covers 16 residues. The V and J ends lost 4 bases and 3 bases, in that order; junction bases with no gene match: 7. Germline V lookup: CDR1 SQVTM, CDR2 ANQGSEA. The CDR3 loop is CSVASGGAEFYNEQFF. The CDR3 DNA reads TGCAGCGTTGCTAGCGGGGGGGCCGAATTCTACAATGAGCAGTTCTTC.

The chain employs TRBV5-1 and TRBJ1-2; 9 bases line up with TRBD1. There are 13 residues in the CDR3. CDR1 and CDR2 (germline): SGHRS, YFSETQ. J lost 8 bases, V lost 5 bases, and 7 bases had no gene match. The CDR3 nucleotides read TGCGCCAGCAGTTCCGGGACAGGGAGCGGCTACACCTTC. Translating gives CASSSGTGSGYTF.

The chain uses TRBV6-5 and TRBJ2-3; possible D gene TRBD2, 6 bases. V gave up 7 bases and J gave up 3 bases, with 14 bases separating them. Germline V gene sequence: CDR1 MNHEY, CDR2 SVGAGI. The CDR3 extends over 14 amino acids. As DNA, the CDR3 is TGTGCCAGCAAGATGACTAGAGATACAGATACGCAGTATTTT. This codes for CASKMTRDTDTQYF.

The chain couples TRBV5-1 to TRBJ1-3, with a possible D match to TRBD1 (5 bases). V was cut by 2 bases and J by 0 bases, with 6 bases left in between. Germline V gene sequence: CDR1 SGHRS, CDR2 YFSETQ. The CDR3 is made up of 14 amino acids. The CDR3 here is CASSLDSSGNTIYF. In nucleotides, the CDR3 is TGCGCCAGCAGCTTAGACAGCTCTGGAAACACCATATATTTT.

The CDR3 sequence is CASSPHGTTNTGELFF. The CDR3 bases are TGTGCCAGCAGCCCCCACGGGACTACGAACACCGGGGAGCTGTTTTTT. The chain links TRBV7-6 to TRBJ2-2; 7 bases fit TRBD2. V lost 5 bases and J lost 0; bases outside the gene matches: 6. The CDR3 sequence is 16 residues long. The germline V gene encodes CDR1 SGHVS and CDR2 FNYEAQ.